The following is a T cell receptor (beta chain) sequence with its context. What this receptor recognizes is not known. No clone much larger than this one lies a single base away; base qualities are absent. Ends trimmed: V by 5 bases, J by 3 bases; bases unmatched to a gene: 9. The germline V gene gives CDR1 as KGHSH and CDR2 as LQKENI. Including cysteine and phenylalanine, the CDR3 has 15 amino acids. Just the 45-base CDR3 DNA is kept, in frame starting at base 1. Libraries came from 5' RACE. Sequencing was carried out with an Illumina HiSeq 2500. A second PCR of about 7 to 12 cycles was run with a J-beta primer mix and a sample-barcoded 5' primer. Each TCR beta cDNA molecule received a unique molecular identifier from a template-switch 5' adaptor carrying 12 random nucleotides. At least 2.5 million CDR3-containing paired-end reads were obtained from each sample. The Mint cDNA synthesis kit, primed by a TRBC-specific oligonucleotide, was used to synthesize first-strand cDNA from all RNA. Following uracil-DNA glycosylase treatment, all cDNA underwent a first 18-cycle PCR with the universal primers M1SS and BC2_uni_R. Regarding the original processing steps: Normalization of each sample was performed by random selection of 1 million high-quality reads, each carrying a distinct molecular identifier. Reads sharing molecular identifiers were discarded rather than binned into consensus sequences. MiTCR, run with a Q25 quality threshold and the strictest error-elimination algorithm, handled CDR3 identification, clonotype clustering and error correction. A nonparametric unseen species model using Euler transformation provided a lower-bound estimate of total TCR beta diversity. The raw public data were reprocessed by TCRdb itself: fastp quality trimming at Q25, MiXCR clonotype calling, in-frame beta chains only. For every CDR3 protein sequence, its rows merge into one entry that carries the most common genes and DNA. The V and J calls and clone size come from TCRdb's table, not from the authors' own analysis. A total of some 1,500,000 distinct CDR3 sequences appear in this sample, 35% to 45% of them only once. The top ten constitute roughly 3.7% of the sample.

The data belong to a study of blood T cells in healthy people across ages (dated by TCRdb to the mid-2010s). Study-level background: Template switching captured roughly one uniquely barcoded TCR beta cDNA molecule per two T cells in model experiments. To track age-related changes in TCR beta repertoire diversity, the study relied on deep sequencing normalized with unique cDNA molecular identifiers. The donors were divided into four age groups: young (average approximately 17 years), middle-aged (about 40), aged (approximately 64) and long-lived (around 80). To avoid experimental bias, donors of different ages were distributed randomly across sequencing lanes. Using the same blood draw, the study looked at two additional independent replicas of 1 million unique cDNA reads for two donors, one aged 18 to 30 and the other aged 80 or older. The full study reports these points: Total diversity estimates from one million sequenced T cells were considered lower bounds and underestimates. Observed TCR beta diversity correlated strongly with the percentage of naive T cells measured by flow cytometry. As age increased, observed TCR beta diversity per million T cells dropped in a roughly linear way, and a significant reduction was already evident by age 40. Because the CMV infection status of the donors was unknown, age-related changes in expanded clonotypes may potentially have been confounded. Compared with the aged group, more naive CD4+ T cells, fewer expanded clones and increased TCR diversity were shown by the long-lived group, suggesting age selection. Since profiling was done on bulk unsorted PBMCs, naive and antigen-experienced compartments could not be conclusively compared.

Systemically healthy Caucasian individuals from Russia, roughly 40 in total and aged about 6 to 100 years, were included as donors. Each donor gave 8 to 10 milliliters of peripheral blood, collected into EDTA-treated Vacutainer tubes. Ficoll-Paque density-gradient centrifugation was used to isolate PBMCs, with at least 6 million per sample. Total RNA was extracted from PBMCs with Trizol reagent, with at least 5.5 micrograms obtained per sample. The percentages of naive CD45RAhigh/CD27high T cells were determined by flow cytometry on a PBMC aliquot from every donor. The sample comprised blood. This sequence uses TRBV18 and TRBJ2-7, and 8 junction bases match TRBD1. The receptor's source is a woman between 18 and 29 years old in good health. CDR3 sequence: CASSAGTGLIYEQYF. The DNA sequence follows: TGTGCCAGCTCAGCCGGGACAGGCCTAATCTACGAGCAGTACTTC. Joined to the reference TRBV18 and TRBJ2-7 proteins, this CDR3 gives the full variable domain: NAGVMQNPRHLVRRRGQEARLRCSPMKGHSHVYWYRQLPEEGLKFMVYLQKENIIDESGMPKERFSAEFPKEGPSILRIQQVVRGDSAAYFCASSAGTGLIYEQYFGPGTRLTVT.